Shown below are 27 T cell receptor beta chains from a single sample sequenced in a study of T-cell memory formation after mild COVID-19. TCRdb ran MiXCR on the 5' RACE reads and lists one entry per CDR3 protein. The sample records more than 75,000 distinct CDR3 sequences, 20% to 25% being singletons. Sample: PBMCs or a T cell subset sorted from them (not recorded which). The receptor set was obtained from a man between 18 and 29 years old who had mild COVID-19 (a few samples of this study predate the infection). Cell type and time point are not known.

The chain joins TRBV11-2 to TRBJ1-2; possibly TRBD1 for D (6 bases). V was pared by 2 bases and J by 10 bases, with 14 bases between. Germline V gene data show CDR1 as SGHAT and CDR2 as FQNNGV. The CDR3 loop spans 13 amino acids. CDR3 sequence reads: CASSLRIGGDYTF. As DNA, the CDR3 is TGTGCCAGCAGCTTAAGGATAGGGGGGGACTACACCTTC. The full variable domain, with the rest looked up from reference TRBV11-2 and TRBJ1-2, is EAGVAQSPRYKIIEKRQSVAFWCNPISGHATLYWYQQILGQGPKLLIQFQNNGVVDDSQLPKDRFSAERLKGVDSTLKIQPAKLEDSAVYLCASSLRIGGDYTFGSGTRLTVV.

This clonotype has a handful of counts. The rearrangement joins TRBV6-6 to TRBJ2-7, with TRBD1 matching over 10 bases. This CDR3 contains 15 residues. Germline loops: CDR1 MNHNY, CDR2 SVGAGI (reference sequence). With V trimmed by 4 bases and J by 2 bases, 5 bases remained unmatched. In DNA, the CDR3 is TGTGCCAGCAGTTTGGGGACAGGGGCCCCCTACGAGCAGTACGTC. It codes for CASSLGTGAPYEQYV.

This clonotype has just one count. The rearrangement links TRBV2 to TRBJ1-1; 7 bases are shared with TRBD1. This CDR3 comprises 14 residues. CDR1 and CDR2 from the germline V gene are SNHLY and FYNNEI. After removal of 6 bases from V and 2 bases from J, the junction contained 6 bases not matched to a gene. The CDR3 loop is CASRGQRGNTEAFF. Written as DNA, the CDR3 is TGTGCCAGCAGGGGACAGCGAGGAAACACTGAAGCTTTCTTT.

The V call is TRBV10-3, the J call TRBJ2-1; D call uncertain. V was pared by 0 bases and J by 2 bases, with 8 bases between. The V gene's germline CDR1 is ENHRY and CDR2 SYGVKD. The CDR3 length is 15 residues. Here the CDR3 DNA reads TGTGCCATCAGTGAGTCGAGTTGGCCCTACAATGAGCAGTTCTTC. Its protein product is CAISESSWPYNEQFF.

At least ten counts were recorded for this clonotype. V usage is TRBV4-1 and J usage is TRBJ1-1; no firm D call. The germline V gene encodes CDR1 MGHRA and CDR2 YSYEKL. This CDR3 has 15 residues. The V end lost 1 base, the J end lost 4 bases, and 13 bases lay between the germline ends. CDR3 protein: CASSQGPPGGTEAFF. Here the CDR3 DNA reads TGCGCCAGCAGCCAAGGACCACCAGGAGGCACTGAAGCTTTCTTT.

The V gene is TRBV2, the J gene TRBJ1-1; TRBD1 matches 8 bases. The CDR3 contains 16 residues. V lost 8 bases, J lost 6 bases, and 17 bases stayed unmatched. The V gene's germline CDR1 is SNHLY and CDR2 FYNNEI. CDR3 in DNA: TGTGCCAGCCGACCGAAACTGACAGGGGAAAGATCTGAAGCTTTCTTT. Encoded protein: CASRPKLTGERSEAFF.

The gene calls are TRBV7-9 and TRBJ1-5; D is ambiguous. There are 13 residues in the CDR3. Germline V gene lookup returns CDR1 SEHNR and CDR2 FQNEAQ (reference sequence). Trimming cost V 5 bases and J 6 bases, with 11 bases left between them. CDR3: CASSLLDGQPQHF. CDR3 nucleotide sequence: TGTGCCAGCAGCCTCCTAGATGGTCAGCCCCAGCATTTT.

This clonotype appeared a few times. The V and J genes are TRBV5-1 and TRBJ1-1; possibly TRBD1 for D (5 bases). CDR3 size: 15 residues. Trimming removed 0 bases at V and 4 bases at J, with 13 bases between. Germline V gene data show CDR1 as SGHRS and CDR2 as YFSETQ. The CDR3 region is CASSLVPGRGTEAFF. The CDR3 DNA follows: TGCGCCAGCAGCTTGGTTCCAGGGCGGGGCACTGAAGCTTTCTTT.

The V call is TRBV4-1, the J call TRBJ2-5, with 12 nucleotides matching TRBD2. Germline V gene lookup returns CDR1 MGHRA and CDR2 YSYEKL. Trimming cost V 3 bases and J 5 bases; bases outside gene matches: 7. The CDR3 totals 16 residues. The CDR3 bases are TGCGCCAGCAGCCAGCAGACTAGCGGGGGAGGGGAGACCCAGTACTTC. This codes for CASSQQTSGGGETQYF.

Notes on this clonotype: An end of the junction differs from the germline gene, which may be a read error. V and J are TRBV7-9 and TRBJ1-1; D is uncertain. In germline, CDR1 is SEHNR, CDR2 FQNEAQ (reference sequence). The CDR3 is made up of 10 amino acids. CDR3 DNA: TGTACCAGCGATCCACAGGAAGCTTTCTTT. Its protein is CTSDPQEAFF.

This clonotype is large. DNA of the CDR3: TGTGCCAGCACACACCTTCGGAACATCAACACCGGGGAGCTGTTTTTT. Translation: CASTHLRNINTGELFF. This chain connects TRBV12-3 or TRBV12-4 to TRBJ2-2; no firm D call. With 7 bases removed from V and 2 bases from J, the gap between germline ends came to 17 bases. CDR3 length equals 16 residues.

The rearrangement joins TRBV10-3 to TRBJ2-3, with 10 bases identical to TRBD2. The V gene end was trimmed by 3 bases and the J gene end by 1 base; junction bases not matched to a gene: 4. Germline loops: CDR1 ENHRY, CDR2 SYGVKD. This CDR3 is built from 16 residues. The CDR3 sequence: CAISDELAGGTDTQYF. The CDR3 bases are TGTGCCATCAGTGACGAGCTAGCGGGGGGCACAGATACGCAGTATTTT.

The J gene is TRBJ1-2, the V gene TRBV10-3; 7 positions agree with TRBD1. CDR3 size: 13 residues. V was pared by 4 bases and J by 8 bases, with 7 bases of the junction left unmatched. Germline V CDR1 and CDR2: ENHRY, SYGVKD. The CDR3 bases are TGTGCCATCAGTGGACAGGGCGCGGAAGGCTACACCTTC. This sequence encodes CAISGQGAEGYTF.

This clonotype was seen more than once but under ten times. The junction departs from germline at one end; a sequencing error may be responsible. V and J are TRBV7-7 and TRBJ2-5; 8 nucleotides agree with TRBD1. CDR1 SSHAT and CDR2 FNYEAQ come from the germline V gene (reference sequence). The CDR3 is 13 residues long. CDR3 bases: TGTGCTAGCAGCAGACAGGGGAAAGAGACCCAGTACTTC. This sequence encodes CASSRQGKETQYF. Together with reference TRBV7-7 and TRBJ2-5, the CDR3 gives the full variable domain: GAGVSQSPRYKVTKRGQDVTLRCDPISSHATLYWYQQALGQGPEFLTYFNYEAQPDKSGLPSDRFSAERPEGSISTLTIQRTEQRDSAMYRCASSRQGKETQYFGPGTRLLVL.

The chain links TRBV11-2 to TRBJ2-5; 13 bases match TRBD2. The length of the CDR3 is 16 residues. The V and J ends lost 5 bases and 4 bases, in that order; junction bases with no gene match: 7. The germline CDR1 and CDR2 sequences are SGHAT and FQNNGV. The CDR3 spells CASSGTSGGAGETQYF. CDR3 coding DNA: TGTGCCAGCAGCGGCACTAGCGGGGGGGCCGGAGAGACCCAGTACTTC.

This clonotype has more than one count but fewer than ten. V and J are TRBV24-1 and TRBJ2-1, with D unresolved. Germline assignment: CDR1 KGHDR and CDR2 SFDVKD. The CDR3 is 11 amino acids. V was clipped by 2 bases and J by 8 bases, with 3 bases between them. CDR3 residues: CATSDSDEQFF. CDR3 sequence (DNA): TGTGCCACCAGTGATTCCGATGAGCAGTTCTTC.

The table lists this clonotype with many counts. The J gene is TRBJ1-5, the V gene TRBV6-1; D might be TRBD1 (6 bases). The V and J ends lost 7 bases and 9 bases respectively, with 25 bases between them. The CDR3 length is 16 residues. Germline assignment: CDR1 MNHNS and CDR2 SASEGT. The CDR3 DNA reads TGTGCCAGCATCGCAGGTACGACGGGTGTAGGGGGGCCCCAGCATTTT. Its translation: CASIAGTTGVGGPQHF.

This clonotype was seen many times. The rearrangement links TRBV6-6 to TRBJ2-2, with TRBD1 as a possible D gene (5 bases). Germline values: CDR1 MNHNY, CDR2 SVGAGI (reference sequence). There are 15 residues in the CDR3. Trimming pared 5 bases from V and 6 bases from J, leaving 16 bases between. Here the CDR3 DNA reads TGTGCCAGCAGTCCCCCCCCAGGGTTTGCCGGGGAGCTGTTTTTT. Its translation is CASSPPPGFAGELFF.

This clonotype was counted many times. The CDR3 is CASSVSGGATDTQYF. As DNA, the CDR3 is TGTGCCAGCAGTGTTAGCGGGGGGGCGACAGATACGCAGTATTTT. The chain couples TRBV6-4 to TRBJ2-3; 11 bases fit TRBD2. Germline loops: CDR1 MRHNA, CDR2 SNTAGT. J gave up 3 bases and V 4 bases, and 3 bases lay outside the gene matches. The CDR3 totals 15 residues.

The chain is built from TRBV29-1 and TRBJ1-4; 8 bases are shared with TRBD1. The CDR3 spans 14 residues. Germline CDR1 is SQVTM and CDR2 is ANQGSEA. With V trimmed by 7 bases and J by 7 bases, 11 bases remained unmatched. The CDR3 spells CSATPGTGFEKLFF. CDR3 sequence (DNA): TGCAGCGCTACTCCCGGGACAGGCTTTGAAAAACTGTTTTTT.

The chain joins TRBV6-5 to TRBJ1-2, with 7 nucleotides matching TRBD1. This CDR3 is 14 amino acids long. CDR1 MNHEY and CDR2 SVGAGI come from the germline V gene. V lost 0 bases to trimming and J lost 4 bases; unmatched junction nucleotides: 2. The CDR3 protein is CASSYSRDSYGYTF. DNA for the CDR3: TGTGCCAGCAGTTACTCCCGGGACAGCTATGGCTACACCTTC.

The J gene is TRBJ2-1, the V gene TRBV7-6; 9 positions agree with TRBD2. With 2 bases clipped from V and 4 bases from J, the junction kept 6 bases outside the gene matches. The CDR3 spans 16 residues. Germline assignment: CDR1 SGHVS and CDR2 FNYEAQ. The CDR3 loop is CASSLSPSGEYNEQFF. CDR3 sequence (DNA): TGTGCCAGCAGCTTATCCCCTAGCGGGGAATACAATGAGCAGTTCTTC.

This clonotype was detected a few times. The gene calls are TRBV9 and TRBJ2-5, with TRBD2 as a possible D gene (6 bases). CDR1 is SGDLS, CDR2 YYNGEE, per germline. This CDR3 spans 15 amino acids. Trimming pared 4 bases from V and 4 bases from J, leaving 17 bases between. CDR3 region: CASSPGRDTRETQYF. Here the CDR3 DNA reads TGTGCCAGCAGCCCCGGGCGGGATACAAGAGAGACCCAGTACTTC.

The rearrangement uses TRBV12-3 or TRBV12-4 and TRBJ2-4; 12 nucleotides align to TRBD1. Losses at the gene ends were 9 bases for V and 7 bases for J; bases not matched to a gene: 10. The CDR3 sequence is 15 residues long. The CDR3 DNA reads TGTGCCAGTCTCCTTTCCGGGACAGGGGGCAACATTCAGTACTTC. Protein sequence: CASLLSGTGGNIQYF.

V gene TRBV6-5 combines with J gene TRBJ2-7, with D possibly matching TRBD1 (5 bases). Trimming pared 2 bases from V and 4 bases from J, leaving 12 bases between. The CDR3 has 14 residues. In germline, CDR1 is MNHEY, CDR2 SVGAGI. The CDR3 region has the DNA TGTGCCAGCAGTTACGGGGCAGGATTTTACGAGCAGTACTTC. It yields the protein CASSYGAGFYEQYF.

V gene TRBV28 combines with J gene TRBJ2-5, with D possibly being TRBD1 or TRBD2 (6 bases each). Germline CDR1 is MDHEN and CDR2 is SYDVKM. This CDR3 has 17 amino acids. The V and J ends lost 3 bases and 4 bases respectively, with 21 bases between them. Here the CDR3 DNA reads TGTGCCAGCAGTTTCGAGGACGGGGGCAGAACCGGAGAGACCCAGTACTTC. Translating gives CASSFEDGGRTGETQYF.

The genes are TRBV29-1 and TRBJ2-7; D is possibly TRBD1 (5 bases). Trimming stripped 4 bases from V and 3 bases from J, with 16 bases between. This CDR3 has 14 residues. The V gene's germline CDR1 is SQVTM and CDR2 ANQGSEA. This chain's CDR3 is CSVAAAGNLYEQYF. Here the CDR3 DNA reads TGCAGCGTTGCGGCGGCAGGGAACCTCTACGAGCAGTACTTC.